This TCR beta chain stems from a study of blood T cell repertoires in COVID-19. Study-level information: Acute and convalescent COVID-19 specimens originated in the United States, Italy and Spain. T cells, B-cell-depleted T cells, or PBMCs supplied cDNA or gDNA.

Patients of the Seattle cohort, enrolled during active infection, were followed longitudinally. The CDR3 spans 15 residues. Per germline, CDR1 MGHRA and CDR2 YSYEKL. The junction had 6 bases not matched to a gene; V was cut back by 0 bases and J by 8 bases. Original processing notes: From reference gene primer amplification, estimates of nucleated cell counts were derived. Clones were sequenced by immunoSEQ multiplex PCR, and TCRdb holds only the in-frame ones, with some missing. D and trimming come from the DNA, and the V and J calls and clone size come from that table. The sample contains roughly 410,000 clones, about 91% of which appear only once.

The V and J genes are TRBV4-1 and TRBJ2-1, with 8 bases aligning to TRBD1. The specimen sequenced was peripheral blood. The receptor was isolated from a woman in her 40s with COVID-19, enrolled during active disease. CDR3 nucleotides: TGCGCCAGCAGCCAAGACGACAGGGGATGGGATGAGCAGTTCTTC. It yields the protein CASSQDDRGWDEQFF.